The 28 T cell receptor beta chains in this list originate from one sample, sequenced in a study of vaccination and CD4 T cells after COVID-19. Treatment defined: roughly ten-day PBMC culture with coronavirus spike peptide pools or control peptides (ViraFEST assay). At the Johns Hopkins FTIC core, DNA taken from cultured CD4+ T cells was sequenced by way of the Oncomine TCR Beta short-read assay. TCRdb re-called the PCR reads with MiXCR, one entry per CDR3 protein. Of about 19,000 distinct CDR3 sequences in the sample, roughly 29% were seen once. Their antigens remain unidentified. The sample consisted of cultured CD4+ T cells from blood. The origin of the receptors is a human donor with COVID-19.

The rearrangement uses TRBV19 and TRBJ1-4; 7 bases line up with TRBD1. CDR3 length: 13 residues. Germline V gene sequence: CDR1 LNHDA, CDR2 SQIVND (reference sequence). The DNA of the CDR3 is TGTGCGACTAGGGGACAGAAAGTGGAAAAACTGTTTTTT. Its translation is CATRGQKVEKLFF.

This clonotype appeared a few times. V gene TRBV6-2 or TRBV6-3 combines with J gene TRBJ1-5, with D unresolved. Trimming shortened V by 7 bases and J by 0 bases, and 10 bases separated the two germline ends. The CDR3 spans 14 residues. Germline values: CDR1 MNHEY, CDR2 SVGEGT. CDR3 amino acids: CASIKGNSNQPQHF. The CDR3 coding sequence is TGTGCCAGCATAAAGGGTAATAGCAATCAGCCCCAGCATTTT.

Here the CDR3 reads CASSRGGFQETQYF. The CDR3 coding sequence is TGTGCCAGCAGCCGGGGGGGGTTCCAAGAGACCCAGTACTTC. J is TRBJ2-5 and V is TRBV6-1; 8 bases fit TRBD2. Losses at the gene ends were 6 bases for V and 1 base for J; bases not matched to a gene: 4. CDR3 length: 14 residues. Looked up from germline, CDR1 is MNHNS and CDR2 is SASEGT.

This clonotype was counted only a few times. The chain has TRBV6-1 and TRBJ1-3, with D possibly matching TRBD1 (6 bases). With 10 bases removed from V and 0 bases from J, the gap between germline ends came to 13 bases. The CDR3 consists of 14 residues. In germline, CDR1 is MNHNS, CDR2 SASEGT. For the CDR3, the DNA is TGTGCCACATCTGGGGGGGCCTCTGGAAACACCATATATTTT. This gives the protein CATSGGASGNTIYF.

The V call is TRBV20-1, the J call TRBJ1-4; 8 bases line up with TRBD1. Looked up from germline, CDR1 is DFQATT and CDR2 is SNEGSKA (reference sequence). The trim removed 7 bases at V and 8 bases at J, leaving 18 bases unmatched. CDR3 length: 16 amino acids. CDR3 coding DNA: TGCAGTGTATTCCCGTCCCAGGGGGCGCCAAGGGAAAAACTGTTTTTT. It translates to CSVFPSQGAPREKLFF.

This clonotype was seen more than once but under ten times. The chain uses TRBV6-5 and TRBJ1-1; possibly TRBD1 for D (5 bases). The CDR3 contains 15 residues. Trimming pared 1 base from V and 4 bases from J, leaving 13 bases between. Germline CDR1 MNHEY, CDR2 SVGAGI. The CDR3: CASSYFPRVSTEAFF. The CDR3 DNA is TGTGCCAGCAGTTACTTTCCCAGGGTTAGCACTGAAGCTTTCTTT.

This clonotype was counted between two and nine times. The chain has TRBV7-6 and TRBJ1-1; D is undetermined. V dropped 0 bases and J dropped 4 bases, with 12 bases sitting between them. Germline V CDR1 and CDR2: SGHVS, FNYEAQ. CDR3 length: 15 residues. The CDR3 DNA reads as TGTGCCAGCAGCTTAGCAGGCGGGGTCCCCACTGAAGCTTTCTTT. Its translation is CASSLAGGVPTEAFF.

This clonotype was found a few times. The chain combines TRBV12-3 or TRBV12-4 with TRBJ2-7; D gene ambiguous. V was trimmed by 1 base and J by 3 bases, leaving 4 bases between them. The CDR3 has 12 amino acids. The CDR3 coding sequence is TGTGCCAGCAGTTTAGATCGCTACGAGCAGTACTTC. This encodes CASSLDRYEQYF.

The V and J genes are TRBV6-2 or TRBV6-3 and TRBJ1-2; maybe TRBD1 (5 bases). Germline V gene sequence: CDR1 MNHEY, CDR2 SVGEGT. The CDR3 is 13 residues long. V dropped 4 bases and J dropped 6 bases, with 12 bases sitting between them. CDR3 nucleotides: TGTGCCAGCAGTTTGTTATCACAGGATGGCTACACCTTC. The encoded protein is CASSLLSQDGYTF.

This clonotype appeared a few times. The chain joins TRBV7-6 to TRBJ1-5, with 8 bases lining up with TRBD1. With 3 bases clipped from V and 3 bases from J, the junction kept 7 bases outside the gene matches. From germline, CDR1 is SGHVS and CDR2 FNYEAQ. The CDR3 is made up of 16 amino acids. The CDR3, as DNA: TGTGCCAGCAGCTTGGCCGGGACAGGTTACAATCAGCCCCAGCATTTT. It encodes CASSLAGTGYNQPQHF.

The V call is TRBV12-3 or TRBV12-4, the J call TRBJ1-1; 10 bases are a match to TRBD1. V lost 5 bases to trimming and J lost 7 bases; unmatched junction nucleotides: 4. The CDR3 has 13 residues. CDR3: CASSTGTGVEAFF. In nucleotides, the CDR3 is TGTGCCAGCAGTACCGGGACAGGGGTTGAAGCTTTCTTT.

This chain joins TRBV11-3 and TRBJ2-3; perhaps TRBD1 as D (6 bases). The CDR3 is 15 amino acids. V lost 5 bases and J 1 base, leaving 13 bases between the germline ends. CDR1 is SGHNT and CDR2 is YENEEA in the germline V gene. The CDR3 sequence: CASSDRTAGTDTQYF. The CDR3 DNA sequence: TGTGCCAGCAGCGATCGGACAGCTGGCACAGATACGCAGTATTTT.

This sequence joins TRBV2 and TRBJ1-2; TRBD1 aligns across 8 bases. The CDR3 has 15 amino acids. The V and J ends lost 9 bases and 4 bases, in that order; junction bases with no gene match: 13. CDR1 and CDR2 (germline): SNHLY, FYNNEI. The CDR3, as DNA: TGTGCCAGAGTTAGACAGGGGAATAGTACCTATGGCTACACCTTC. Translated, it gives CARVRQGNSTYGYTF. Using reference TRBV2 and TRBJ1-2 for the parts outside the CDR3, the full variable domain is EPEVTQTPSHQVTQMGQEVILRCVPISNHLYFYWYRQILGQKVEFLVSFYNNEISEKSEIFDDQFSVERPDGSNFTLKIRSTKLEDSAMYFCARVRQGNSTYGYTFGSGTRLTVV.

CDR3 DNA: TGCGCCAGCAGCTTGGGATTGGGTCTCGGCACTGAAGCTTTCTTT. It yields the protein CASSLGLGLGTEAFF. This rearrangement joins TRBV5-1 to TRBJ1-1, with D unclear. Germline loops: CDR1 SGHRS, CDR2 YFSETQ. V was cut by 0 bases and J by 4 bases, with 13 bases left in between. The CDR3 is 15 residues long.

This clonotype has more than one count but fewer than ten. The gene calls are TRBV2 and TRBJ2-5; no reliable D call. The CDR3 loop spans 13 amino acids. From germline, CDR1 is SNHLY and CDR2 FYNNEI. Deletions cut 5 bases from V and 2 bases from J, with 9 bases between. As DNA, the CDR3 is TGTGCCAGCAGTCGGAGCCGGCAAGAGACCCAGTACTTC. Amino acid sequence: CASSRSRQETQYF.

The chain has TRBV11-1 and TRBJ2-7, with unresolved D. V lost 3 bases to trimming and J lost 3 bases, with 12 bases between them. CDR3 length equals 14 residues. The germline V gene encodes CDR1 SGHAT and CDR2 FQDESV (reference sequence). CDR3: CASSFGPGLYEQYF. CDR3 sequence (DNA): TGTGCCAGCAGCTTTGGGCCGGGCCTCTACGAGCAGTACTTC.

The table lists this clonotype with a count of one. Here the CDR3 DNA reads TGTGCCAGCAGCCAAGTTCGCGCGTTGGGAGAGACCCAGTACTTC. This codes for CASSQVRALGETQYF. The V call is TRBV7-2, the J call TRBJ2-5; D is unclear. The CDR3 consists of 15 residues. Per the germline V gene, CDR1 is SGHTA and CDR2 is FQGNSA. Trimming removed 5 bases at V and 4 bases at J, with 17 bases between.

This clonotype has a handful of counts. The chain joins TRBV7-2 to TRBJ2-3, with TRBD2 matching over 7 bases. Germline assignment: CDR1 SGHTA and CDR2 FQGNSA. The CDR3 is 17 amino acids. J gave up 3 bases and V 5 bases, and 14 bases lay outside the gene matches. This chain's CDR3 is CASSVLPGTMRTDTQYF. DNA for the CDR3: TGTGCCAGCAGCGTCCTCCCCGGGACTATGCGGACAGATACGCAGTATTTT.

This clonotype has more than one count but fewer than ten. This chain uses TRBV7-8 with TRBJ1-6; D is unclear. V lost 1 base, J lost 7 bases, and 11 bases lay in between. CDR1 and CDR2 (germline): SGHVS, FQNEAQ. The CDR3 spans 15 residues. CDR3 sequence reads: CASSLERPRNSPLHF. In nucleotides, the CDR3 is TGTGCCAGCAGCTTAGAGCGACCAAGGAATTCACCCCTCCACTTT.

This sequence joins TRBV20-1 and TRBJ1-1; D is perhaps TRBD1 (6 bases). Germline V gene lookup returns CDR1 DFQATT and CDR2 SNEGSKA (reference sequence). Trimming removed 0 bases at V and 2 bases at J, with 13 bases between. The CDR3 extends over 15 amino acids. CDR3 region: CSARDNGRGNTEAFF. In DNA form, the CDR3 reads TGCAGTGCTAGAGATAACGGCAGGGGAAACACTGAAGCTTTCTTT.

This clonotype is a singleton in its sample. V is TRBV3-1 and J is TRBJ2-1; 10 bases agree with TRBD2. The DNA end lines up better with TRBJ2-7; the J call may be wrong. Germline loops: CDR1 LGHDT, CDR2 YNNKEL (reference sequence). There are 16 residues in the CDR3. The CDR3: CASSRGSSGGPYEQYF. The CDR3 bases are TGTGCCAGCAGCCGCGGCAGTAGCGGGGGGCCCTACGAGCAGTACTTC.

In this sample, this clonotype turned up a few times. The chain employs TRBV15 and TRBJ1-4; TRBD1 matches 10 bases. Trimming removed 1 base from V and 6 bases from J; junction bases left unmatched: 2. The CDR3 length is 15 residues. The germline V gene has CDR1 LNHNV and CDR2 YYDKDF (reference sequence). In nucleotides, the CDR3 is TGTGCCACCAGCAGAGTAGGGACAGGGGATGAAAAACTGTTTTTT. It specifies CATSRVGTGDEKLFF.

This clonotype appeared a few times. The chain couples TRBV2 to TRBJ1-6; TRBD1 is a possible D gene (6 bases). Germline CDR1 reads SNHLY; CDR2 reads FYNNEI. V was shortened by 6 bases and J by 4 bases, with 7 bases between the two germline ends. The CDR3 spans 13 residues. DNA for the CDR3: TGTGCCAGCAGACAGGGATATAATTCACCCCTCCACTTT. Translating it yields CASRQGYNSPLHF.

V gene TRBV19 combines with J gene TRBJ2-1; 7 bases line up with TRBD1. This CDR3 has 13 residues. Germline V lookup: CDR1 LNHDA, CDR2 SQIVND (reference sequence). J gave up 8 bases and V 9 bases, and 10 bases lay outside the gene matches. CDR3 region: CARSPTGAYEQFF. CDR3 DNA: TGTGCCAGAAGCCCCACAGGGGCCTATGAGCAGTTCTTC.

There are a few counts of this clonotype. The chain joins TRBV27 to TRBJ2-2, with D tentatively TRBD1 or TRBD2 (5 bases each). The CDR3 has 14 amino acids. The germline V gene encodes CDR1 MNHEY and CDR2 SMNVEV (reference sequence). Trimming took 2 bases from V and 5 from J, leaving 9 bases between them. CDR3 sequence reads: CASSLPGRTGELFF. CDR3 in DNA: TGTGCCAGCAGTTTACCGGGGCGGACCGGGGAGCTGTTTTTT.

This clonotype occurred a few times. The chain carries TRBV7-9 and TRBJ2-3; D is possibly TRBD1 (6 bases). V gave up 4 bases and J gave up 0 bases, with 11 bases separating them. Germline-derived CDR1 and CDR2 are SEHNR and FQNEAQ (reference sequence). The CDR3 length is 15 residues. This CDR3 reads CASSSDRISTDTQYF. As DNA, the CDR3 is TGTGCCAGCAGCTCGGACAGAATTAGCACAGATACGCAGTATTTT.

This rearrangement joins TRBV2 to TRBJ2-1; 11 nucleotides line up with TRBD2. The CDR3 has 15 residues. Germline V gene lookup returns CDR1 SNHLY and CDR2 FYNNEI. With 1 base clipped from V and 6 bases from J, the junction kept 2 bases outside the gene matches. CDR3 residues: CASSEGLAGRNEQFF. The CDR3, as DNA: TGTGCCAGCAGTGAAGGACTAGCGGGACGCAATGAGCAGTTCTTC.

The J gene is TRBJ2-5, the V gene TRBV7-2; 12 nucleotides agree with TRBD2. The V and J ends lost 5 bases and 7 bases, in that order; junction bases with no gene match: 8. Germline V gene lookup returns CDR1 SGHTA and CDR2 FQGNSA. The CDR3 length is 15 residues. The DNA of the CDR3 is TGTGCCAGCAGCCGCGAAGGACTAGCGGGATGGACCCAGTACTTC. Its translation is CASSREGLAGWTQYF.